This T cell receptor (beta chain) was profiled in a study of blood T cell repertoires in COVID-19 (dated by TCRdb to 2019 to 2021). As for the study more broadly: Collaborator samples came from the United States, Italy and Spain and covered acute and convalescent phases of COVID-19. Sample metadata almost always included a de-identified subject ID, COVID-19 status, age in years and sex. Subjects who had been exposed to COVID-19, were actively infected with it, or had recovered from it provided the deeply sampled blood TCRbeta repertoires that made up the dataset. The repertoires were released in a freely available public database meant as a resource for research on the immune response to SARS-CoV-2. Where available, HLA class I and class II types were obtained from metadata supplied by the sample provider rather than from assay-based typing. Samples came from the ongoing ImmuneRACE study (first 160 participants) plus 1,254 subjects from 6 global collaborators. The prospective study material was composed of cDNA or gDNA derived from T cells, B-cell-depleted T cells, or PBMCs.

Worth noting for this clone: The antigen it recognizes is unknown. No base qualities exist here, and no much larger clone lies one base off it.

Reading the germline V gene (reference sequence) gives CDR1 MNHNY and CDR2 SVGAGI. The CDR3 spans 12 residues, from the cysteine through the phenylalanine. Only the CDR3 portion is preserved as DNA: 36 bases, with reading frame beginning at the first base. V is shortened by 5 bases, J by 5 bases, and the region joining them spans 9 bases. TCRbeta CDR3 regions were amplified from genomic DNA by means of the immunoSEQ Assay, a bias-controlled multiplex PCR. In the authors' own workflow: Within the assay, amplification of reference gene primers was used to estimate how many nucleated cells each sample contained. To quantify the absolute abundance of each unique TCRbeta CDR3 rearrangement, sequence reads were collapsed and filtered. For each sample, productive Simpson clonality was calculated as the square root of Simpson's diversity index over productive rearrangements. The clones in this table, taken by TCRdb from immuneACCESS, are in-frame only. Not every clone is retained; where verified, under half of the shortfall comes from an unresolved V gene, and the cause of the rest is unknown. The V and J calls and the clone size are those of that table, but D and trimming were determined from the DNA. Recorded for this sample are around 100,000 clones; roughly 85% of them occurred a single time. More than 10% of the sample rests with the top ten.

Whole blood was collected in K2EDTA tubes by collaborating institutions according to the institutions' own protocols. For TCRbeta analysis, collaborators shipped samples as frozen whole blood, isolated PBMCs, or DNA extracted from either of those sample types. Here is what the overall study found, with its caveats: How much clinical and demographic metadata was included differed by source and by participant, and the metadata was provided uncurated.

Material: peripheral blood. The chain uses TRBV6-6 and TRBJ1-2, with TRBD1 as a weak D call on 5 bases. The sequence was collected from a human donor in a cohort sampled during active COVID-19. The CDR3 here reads CASSAPGYGYTF. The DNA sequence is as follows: TGTGCCAGCAGTGCCCCAGGGTATGGCTACACCTTC.